The 30 T cell receptor beta chains below all came from one sample that was sequenced in a study of cytomegalovirus exposure and HLA in healthy donors (dated by TCRdb to about 2017). Library generation was performed with the immunoSEQ multiplex PCR assay. For the multiplex PCR, a mixture combining 60 forward primers for TCR Vbeta segments and 13 reverse primers for TCR Jbeta segments was used. TCRdb took this table from immuneACCESS and kept in-frame rearrangements with V and J called. Such tables lack part of the clones; where checked against another copy, unresolved V genes explain under half of the gap, and the rest is unexplained. In all, the sample holds roughly 180,000 clones, and more than 70% of those were seen once. The ten largest clones take up about 4.4% of the sample. The sequencing sample was made of PBMCs. The receptors stem from a woman in her forties or fifties in good health and CMV-seropositive.

J is TRBJ1-2 and V is TRBV19, with a possible D match to TRBD1 (5 bases). The CDR3 spans 11 residues. Germline CDR1 LNHDA, CDR2 SQIVND (reference sequence). Trimming stripped 6 bases from V and 8 bases from J, with 10 bases between. The DNA for the CDR3 is TGTGCCAGTAGGATCGCAGGGGGCTACACCTTC. Translated, it gives CASRIAGGYTF.

The rearrangement links TRBV19 to TRBJ1-2; no firm D call. V was cut by 4 bases and J by 8 bases, with 8 bases left in between. The germline CDR1 and CDR2 sequences are LNHDA and SQIVND (reference sequence). This CDR3 has 11 residues. The CDR3 here is CASSTGIGYTF. The CDR3 nucleotides read TGTGCCAGTAGTACAGGTATCGGCTACACCTTC.

The chain has TRBV11-2 and TRBJ2-5; TRBD2 might be the D (5 bases). Germline-derived CDR1 and CDR2 are SGHAT and FQNNGV. Trimming left V 5 bases short and J 4 bases short, with 14 bases between. The CDR3 spans 14 residues. CDR3 DNA sequence: TGTGCCAGCAGCCCCAGGTTTGCGGGAGAGACCCAGTACTTC. Protein product: CASSPRFAGETQYF.

CDR3 in amino acids: CASSLKWDRAEGLAKNIQYF. DNA for the CDR3: TGTGCCAGCAGCTTAAAGTGGGACAGGGCGGAAGGACTAGCCAAAAACATTCAGTACTTC. This chain connects TRBV11-3 to TRBJ2-4; TRBD1 matches at 9 bases. Germline values: CDR1 SGHNT, CDR2 YENEEA. The CDR3 loop spans 20 amino acids. Trimming at V came to 2 bases and at J to 0 bases, leaving 14 bases not matched to a gene.

The chain joins TRBV11-2 to TRBJ2-1, with 13 bases fitting TRBD2. This CDR3 has 14 amino acids. The germline CDR1 and CDR2 sequences are SGHAT and FQNNGV. Trimming took 7 bases from V and 6 from J; bases not matched to a gene: 3. CDR3 protein: CASNGLAGVNEQFF. The DNA for the CDR3 is TGTGCCAGCAACGGACTAGCGGGAGTCAATGAGCAGTTCTTC.

The chain combines TRBV7-9 with TRBJ1-1, with 8 bases matching TRBD1. V lost 11 bases and J lost 3; bases outside the gene matches: 11. The CDR3 has 14 residues. Germline-derived CDR1 and CDR2 are SEHNR and FQNEAQ (reference sequence). The CDR3 sequence is CAGTGGWEDTEAFF. Written as DNA, the CDR3 is TGTGCCGGAACAGGGGGTTGGGAGGACACTGAAGCTTTCTTT.

The V and J genes are TRBV15 and TRBJ1-2; D gene unclear. The V gene's germline CDR1 is LNHNV and CDR2 YYDKDF (reference sequence). The CDR3 has 18 amino acids. Trimming took 4 bases from V and 2 from J, leaving 23 bases between them. The CDR3 is CATSNNGGRLTKNYGYTF. The CDR3 DNA follows: TGTGCCACCAGCAATAATGGTGGGAGACTAACAAAAAACTATGGCTACACCTTC.

This sequence joins TRBV7-9 and TRBJ2-5, with TRBD2 identical over 7 bases. The germline CDR1 and CDR2 sequences are SEHNR and FQNEAQ (reference sequence). The CDR3 runs 14 residues. V lost 0 bases to trimming and J lost 5 bases; unmatched junction nucleotides: 3. The CDR3 sequence is CASSLAGGVETQYF. CDR3 in DNA: TGTGCCAGCAGCTTAGCGGGGGGGGTGGAGACCCAGTACTTC.

The CDR3 spells CSGLAQGRRGYEQYF. CDR3 DNA sequence: TGCAGCGGCCTCGCCCAGGGGCGACGGGGATACGAGCAGTACTTC. The V gene is TRBV29-1, the J gene TRBJ2-7; possibly TRBD1 for D (6 bases). The CDR3 contains 15 residues. The V and J ends lost 7 bases and 4 bases respectively, with 23 bases between them. Germline CDR1 and CDR2: SQVTM and ANQGSEA.

This chain links TRBV7-9 with TRBJ1-1; weak D call: TRBD1 (6 bases). V shed 2 bases and J shed 10 bases, with 14 bases lying between them. This CDR3 is 13 amino acids long. Germline CDR1 is SEHNR and CDR2 is FQNEAQ (reference sequence). In DNA form, the CDR3 reads TGTGCCAGCAGCTTACCTAACAGGGATGGAGCTTTCTTT. Translating gives CASSLPNRDGAFF.

In nucleotides, the CDR3 is TGTGCCAGCAGCCGTAGCGGGATTCAAGAGACCCAGTACTTC. This gives the protein CASSRSGIQETQYF. The chain is built from TRBV28 and TRBJ2-5; 8 bases align to TRBD2. The CDR3 loop spans 14 amino acids. Germline V gene sequence: CDR1 MDHEN, CDR2 SYDVKM. Unmatched junction bases numbered 5, after V lost 6 bases and J lost 2 bases.

As regards this clone: The sample holds other DNA sequences that translate to the same CDR3. The chain recombines TRBV28 with TRBJ1-5; D remains unclear. Germline V gene lookup returns CDR1 MDHEN and CDR2 SYDVKM. Trimming pared 3 bases from V and 1 base from J, leaving 7 bases between. The CDR3 is 14 residues long. This CDR3 is CASSFGGSNQPQHF. The CDR3 DNA is TGTGCCAGCAGTTTTGGCGGAAGCAATCAGCCCCAGCATTTT.

V gene TRBV14 combines with J gene TRBJ2-3, with D hard to call. The CDR3 length is 14 residues. The V end lost 0 bases, the J end lost 4 bases, and 8 bases lay between the germline ends. Germline CDR1 is SGHDN and CDR2 is FVKESK. CDR3 nucleotide sequence: TGTGCCAGCAGCCAAGATCTAGGCCCAGATACGCAGTATTTT. Translated: CASSQDLGPDTQYF.

The chain is built from TRBV7-9 and TRBJ1-1; D is unresolved. The V and J ends lost 6 bases and 1 base respectively, with 12 bases between them. CDR1 is SEHNR and CDR2 is FQNEAQ in the germline V gene (reference sequence). This CDR3 has 14 residues. CDR3 sequence (DNA): TGTGCCAGCAGTCTCATGCGCAAGAACACTGAAGCTTTCTTT. Translating gives CASSLMRKNTEAFF.

This sequence joins TRBV7-9 and TRBJ2-5; unclear D gene. The CDR3 has 11 residues. V lost 7 bases and J lost 1, with 4 bases in between. Germline assignment: CDR1 SEHNR and CDR2 FQNEAQ (reference sequence). CDR3 in amino acids: CASTLQETQYF. In DNA form, the CDR3 reads TGTGCCAGCACCCTCCAAGAGACCCAGTACTTC.

The V gene is TRBV19, the J gene TRBJ1-2; 8 nucleotides match TRBD1. Germline trimming cut 6 bases from V and 9 bases from J; bases unmatched to any gene: 18. The CDR3 covers 16 residues. Looked up from germline, CDR1 is LNHDA and CDR2 is SQIVND (reference sequence). The CDR3 nucleotides read TGTGCCAGTAGAGTTCAAGCCGGGACAGGAGGAAATAGCTACACCTTC. Translating gives CASRVQAGTGGNSYTF.

The chain links TRBV9 to TRBJ1-2; 10 bases line up with TRBD1. The CDR3 length is 15 residues. CDR1 is SGDLS and CDR2 is YYNGEE in the germline V gene. V trimming: 0 bases; J trimming: 3 bases; junction bases outside the gene matches: 2. The DNA of the CDR3 is TGTGCCAGCAGCGTAGCCGGGACAGGGGACTATGGCTACACCTTC. It yields the protein CASSVAGTGDYGYTF.

This rearrangement joins TRBV7-8 to TRBJ2-3; 11 positions match TRBD2. The CDR3 covers 20 residues. V trimming: 2 bases; J trimming: 4 bases; junction bases outside the gene matches: 17. Germline V lookup: CDR1 SGHVS, CDR2 FQNEAQ. CDR3 sequence (DNA): TGTGCCAGCAGCTTATTGGCTAGCGGGGGGCCCGAGGGAGGCCCAGATACGCAGTATTTT. Amino acid sequence: CASSLLASGGPEGGPDTQYF.

This clone came up once. The V and J genes are TRBV7-2 and TRBJ2-2, with TRBD2 matching 8 bases. Germline-derived CDR1 and CDR2 are SGHTA and FQGNSA. The CDR3 is 15 amino acids. V lost 4 bases to trimming and J lost 6 bases; unmatched junction nucleotides: 7. Here the CDR3 reads CASSSGGPPAGELFF. DNA of the CDR3: TGTGCCAGCAGCTCGGGGGGGCCGCCCGCCGGGGAGCTGTTTTTT. Full variable domain (rest looked up from reference TRBV7-2 and TRBJ2-2): GAGVSQSPSNKVTEKGKDVELRCDPISGHTALYWYRQSLGQGLEFLIYFQGNSAPDKSGLPSDRFSAERTGGSVSTLTIQRTQQEDSAVYLCASSSGGPPAGELFFGEGSRLTVL.

This chain links TRBV19 with TRBJ2-3; 13 bases align to TRBD2. V shed 8 bases and J 2 bases; nucleotides not matched to a gene: 1. Looked up from germline, CDR1 is LNHDA and CDR2 is SQIVND (reference sequence). There are 14 residues in the CDR3. CDR3 amino acids: CASGTSGITDTQYF. As DNA, the CDR3 is TGTGCCAGTGGGACTAGCGGGATCACAGATACGCAGTATTTT.

The gene calls are TRBV6-1 and TRBJ2-7; possibly TRBD2 for D (6 bases). Germline assignment: CDR1 MNHNS and CDR2 SASEGT. The CDR3 sequence is 17 residues long. Between the trimmed V and J ends, which lost 4 bases and 3 bases, there was a span of 22 bases. CDR3 amino acids: CASSAYRSALGGYEQYF. CDR3 sequence (DNA): TGTGCCAGCAGTGCGTACAGGTCTGCTCTGGGGGGCTACGAGCAGTACTTC.

This chain uses TRBV25-1 with TRBJ1-3; 11 nucleotides match TRBD1. V was pared by 3 bases and J by 0 bases, with 4 bases of the junction left unmatched. The CDR3 runs to 17 residues. Per germline, CDR1 MGHDK and CDR2 SYGVNS. The CDR3 DNA reads as TGTGCCAGCAGTGAGCGGACAGGGGGCCACTCTGGAAACACCATATATTTT. It codes for CASSERTGGHSGNTIYF.

The chain recombines TRBV5-8 with TRBJ1-1; D uncertain. The CDR3 has 13 residues. V was trimmed by 0 bases and J by 5 bases, leaving 8 bases between them. Per the germline V gene, CDR1 is SGHTS and CDR2 is YDEGEE. Written as DNA, the CDR3 is TGTGCCAGCAGCTTGGCTACCGGGACTGAAGCTTTCTTT. Its protein product is CASSLATGTEAFF.

The gene calls are TRBV7-3 and TRBJ1-1; D unclear. There are 12 residues in the CDR3. CDR1 is SGHTA, CDR2 FQGTGA, per germline. Trimming cost V 5 bases and J 1 base, with 5 bases left between them. CDR3 region: CASSPSNTEAFF. CDR3 DNA: TGTGCCAGCAGCCCCTCGAACACTGAAGCTTTCTTT.

A few counts support this clone. Other DNA sequences in the same sample also yield this CDR3. The genes are TRBV7-3 and TRBJ2-1; 8 bases line up with TRBD1. With V trimmed by 5 bases and J by 0 bases, 3 bases remained unmatched. This CDR3 has 15 amino acids. Germline CDR1 reads SGHTA; CDR2 reads FQGTGA. In DNA form, the CDR3 reads TGTGCCAGCAGCCGAACAGGGGGCTCCTACAATGAGCAGTTCTTC. Its translation: CASSRTGGSYNEQFF.

V and J are TRBV19 and TRBJ1-4; D is perhaps TRBD1 (6 bases). Trimming left V 7 bases short and J 7 bases short, with 19 bases between. Germline CDR1 reads LNHDA; CDR2 reads SQIVND (reference sequence). The CDR3 is made up of 15 amino acids. CDR3 region: CASTRVDSKSEKLFF. The CDR3 DNA follows: TGTGCCAGTACCCGGGTGGACAGTAAGAGTGAAAAACTGTTTTTT.

A word on this clone: The germline gene is not matched at one end of the junction; a read error may be the cause. The rearrangement uses TRBV7-7 and TRBJ2-5; D is perhaps TRBD2 (5 bases). The germline CDR1 and CDR2 sequences are SSHAT and FNYEAQ (reference sequence). The CDR3 covers 13 residues. CDR3 bases: TGTGCTAGCACCCGGGGAGAGGGAGAGACCCAGTACTTC. The encoded protein is CASTRGEGETQYF.

In this sample, this clone turned up a few times. The rearrangement joins TRBV11-2 to TRBJ1-1; tentatively, D is TRBD1 (6 bases). V was pared by 4 bases and J by 1 base, with 13 bases between. The CDR3 extends over 15 amino acids. Germline V gives CDR1 SGHAT, CDR2 FQNNGV. The CDR3 sequence is CASSSSDRANTEAFF. The DNA for the CDR3 is TGTGCCAGCAGCTCCTCGGACAGAGCGAACACTGAAGCTTTCTTT.

V and J are TRBV6-1 and TRBJ1-5; D possibly corresponds to TRBD1 (6 bases). Germline CDR1 is MNHNS and CDR2 is SASEGT. This CDR3 has 14 residues. Between the trimmed V and J ends, which lost 6 bases and 5 bases, there was a span of 14 bases. CDR3 nucleotides: TGTGCCAGCAGCCCGGACAGCGTTTATCAGCCCCAGCATTTT. Translated, it gives CASSPDSVYQPQHF.

This clone was detected a few times. This chain joins TRBV5-6 and TRBJ2-3, with 14 bases matching TRBD2. J gave up 5 bases and V 4 bases, and 9 bases lay outside the gene matches. This CDR3 comprises 17 residues. Germline V gene data show CDR1 as SGHDT and CDR2 as YYEEEE. In DNA form, the CDR3 reads TGTGCCAGCAGCGAGACTAGCGGGAGGGGTTGGGGAGATACGCAGTATTTT. Translation gives CASSETSGRGWGDTQYF. Looking up the rest from reference TRBV5-6 and TRBJ2-3 gives the full variable domain: DAGVTQSPTHLIKTRGQQVTLRCSPKSGHDTVSWYQQALGQGPQFIFQYYEEEERQRGNFPDRFSGHQFPNYSSELNVNALLLGDSALYLCASSETSGRGWGDTQYFGPGTRLTVL.